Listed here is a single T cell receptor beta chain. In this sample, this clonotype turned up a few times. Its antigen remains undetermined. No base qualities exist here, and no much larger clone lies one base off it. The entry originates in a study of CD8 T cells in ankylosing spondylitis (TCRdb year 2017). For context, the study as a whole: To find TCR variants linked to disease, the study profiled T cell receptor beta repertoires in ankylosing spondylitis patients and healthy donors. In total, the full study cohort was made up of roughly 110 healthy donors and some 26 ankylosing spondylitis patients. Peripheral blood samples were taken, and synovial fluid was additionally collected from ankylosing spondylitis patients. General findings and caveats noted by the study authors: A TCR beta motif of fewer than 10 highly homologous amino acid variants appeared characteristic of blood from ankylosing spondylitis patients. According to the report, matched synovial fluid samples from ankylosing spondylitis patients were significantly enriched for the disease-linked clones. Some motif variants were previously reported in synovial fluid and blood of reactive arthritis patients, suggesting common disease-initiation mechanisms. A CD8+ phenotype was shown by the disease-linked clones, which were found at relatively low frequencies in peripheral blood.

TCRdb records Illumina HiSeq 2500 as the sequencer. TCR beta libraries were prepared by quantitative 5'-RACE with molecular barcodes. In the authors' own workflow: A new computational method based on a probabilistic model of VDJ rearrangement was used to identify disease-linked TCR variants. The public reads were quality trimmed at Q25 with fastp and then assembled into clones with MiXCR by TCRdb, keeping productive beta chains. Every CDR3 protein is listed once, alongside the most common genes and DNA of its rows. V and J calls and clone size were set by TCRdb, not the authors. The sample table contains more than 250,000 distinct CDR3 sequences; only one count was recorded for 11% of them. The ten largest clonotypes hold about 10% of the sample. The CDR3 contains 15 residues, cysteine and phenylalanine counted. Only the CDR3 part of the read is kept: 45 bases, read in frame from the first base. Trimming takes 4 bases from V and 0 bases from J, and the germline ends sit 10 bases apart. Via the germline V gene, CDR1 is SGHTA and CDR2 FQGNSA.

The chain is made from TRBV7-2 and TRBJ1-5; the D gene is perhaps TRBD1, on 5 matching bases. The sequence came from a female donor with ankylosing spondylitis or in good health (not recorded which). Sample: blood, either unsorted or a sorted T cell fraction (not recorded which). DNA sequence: TGTGCCAGCAGCTCAAATAGGGGTAGCAATCAGCCCCAGCATTTT. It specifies CASSSNRGSNQPQHF.